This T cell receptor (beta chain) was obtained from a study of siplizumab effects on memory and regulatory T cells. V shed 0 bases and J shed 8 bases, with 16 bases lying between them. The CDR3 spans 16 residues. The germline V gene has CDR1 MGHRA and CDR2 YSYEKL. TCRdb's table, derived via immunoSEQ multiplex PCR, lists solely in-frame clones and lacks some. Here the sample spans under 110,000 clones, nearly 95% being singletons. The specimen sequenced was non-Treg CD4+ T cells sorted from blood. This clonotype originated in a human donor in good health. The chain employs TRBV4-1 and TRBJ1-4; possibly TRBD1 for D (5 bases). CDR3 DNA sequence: TGCGCCAGCAGCCAAGAAGGGTCGGGGGTAGTCGAAAAACTGTTTTTT. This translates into CASSQEGSGVVEKLFF.